The rows below give T cell receptor beta chains drawn from one sample of a study of T cell changes during pregnancy in multiple sclerosis. This table comes from immunoSEQ multiplex PCR, and its TCRdb copy is limited to in-frame clones, with some not included. The sample has approximately 100,000 clones, about 92% seen once. The specimen was peripheral blood, collected after pregnancy. Receptors originate from a female donor in good health, enrolled as a control in a pregnancy study. Each CDR3 is given with its conserved first and last residue. Fields, in order: J gene, clone size, D gene, V gene, CDR3 protein, CDR3 DNA. A D gene is named only where the DNA matches it firmly. Size values are once, few and many counts, or a class for expanded clones, and some rows have none.

>TRBJ2-2|.|.|TRBV5-4
CASSFSGELFF
TGTGCCAGCAGCTTTAGCGGGGAGCTGTTTTTT
>TRBJ1-3|.|.|TRBV21-1
CASSLQGSRGNTIYF
TGTGCCAGCAGCTTACAGGGTTCGCGGGGAAACACCATATATTTT
>TRBJ2-1|once|TRBD2|TRBV6-4
CASSLTSGANNEQFF
TGTGCCAGCAGCCTGACTAGCGGGGCAAACAATGAGCAGTTCTTC
>TRBJ2-5|.|TRBD1|TRBV5-1
CASSLSGGQETQYF
TGCGCCAGCAGCTTGTCAGGGGGCCAAGAGACCCAGTACTTC
>TRBJ2-5|.|TRBD1|TRBV2
CASSPGTALWSETQYF
TGTGCCAGCAGTCCCGGGACAGCCCTATGGTCGGAGACCCAGTACTTC
>TRBJ2-5|.|TRBD2|TRBV28
CASSLGLAGVTQYF
TGTGCCAGCAGTTTAGGGCTAGCGGGAGTGACCCAGTACTTC
>TRBJ1-1|.|.|TRBV5-1
CASSLVWGKNTEAFF
TGCGCCAGCAGCTTGGTCTGGGGCAAGAACACTGAAGCTTTCTTT
>TRBJ1-2|.|TRBD1|TRBV9
CASSVAPQGGGYGYTF
TGTGCCAGCAGCGTAGCACCTCAGGGGGGCGGTTACGGCTACACCTTC
>TRBJ2-7|.|TRBD1|TRBV28
CASSVTGSSYEQYF
TGTGCCAGCAGTGTGACAGGGAGCTCCTACGAGCAGTACTTC
>TRBJ2-1|.|TRBD2|TRBV19
CASSPMTSGIGNEQFF
TGTGCCAGTAGTCCGATGACTAGCGGGATAGGAAATGAGCAGTTCTTC
>TRBJ2-1|.|.|TRBV27
CASSLSGGLGLLHNEQFF
TGTGCCAGCAGTTTGTCTGGGGGGTTAGGACTACTGCACAATGAGCAGTTCTTC
>TRBJ1-1|.|TRBD1|TRBV18
CASSTGQSNTEAFF
TGTGCCAGCTCGACGGGACAGTCGAACACTGAAGCTTTCTTT
>TRBJ2-3|.|TRBD2|TRBV25-1
CASSEYSGGRQDTQYF
TGTGCCAGCAGTGAATATAGCGGGGGACGGCAAGATACGCAGTATTTT
>TRBJ2-5|.|.|TRBV11-2
CASSLISSGKTQYF
TGTGCCAGCAGCTTAATTAGTAGCGGAAAGACCCAGTACTTC
>TRBJ1-1|few|.|TRBV7-9
CASSPLTGEAFF
TGTGCCAGCAGCCCTCTTACAGGTGAAGCTTTCTTT
>TRBJ2-6|.|.|TRBV6-5
CASSWGVGGANVLTF
TGTGCCAGCAGTTGGGGAGTAGGTGGGGCCAACGTCCTGACTTTC
>TRBJ2-5|.|.|TRBV18
CASSEQGQETQYF
TGTGCCAGCTCCGAACAGGGCCAAGAGACCCAGTACTTC
>TRBJ1-2|.|TRBD1|TRBV2
CAREWGTGDLYGYTF
TGTGCCAGAGAGTGGGGGACAGGGGATTTGTATGGCTACACCTTC
>TRBJ1-1|.|.|TRBV5-5
CASSLAQGQTEAFF
TGTGCCAGCAGCTTGGCTCAGGGTCAGACTGAAGCTTTCTTT
>TRBJ1-2|.|TRBD1|TRBV10-3
CAISPSGTGINYGYTF
TGTGCCATCAGTCCGAGCGGGACAGGGATAAACTATGGCTACACCTTC
>TRBJ1-4|.|.|TRBV7-8
CASSLVSANEKLFF
TGTGCCAGCAGCTTAGTCTCCGCTAATGAAAAACTGTTTTTT
>TRBJ2-1|.|TRBD1|TRBV7-9
CASSSPDRGPDNEQFF
TGTGCCAGCAGCTCGCCCGACAGGGGGCCCGACAATGAGCAGTTCTTC
>TRBJ2-5|.|TRBD1|TRBV6-6
CASRTNRGETQYF
TGTGCCAGCAGGACCAACAGGGGAGAGACCCAGTACTTC
>TRBJ1-1|.|.|TRBV29-1
CSVERGGNTEAFF
TGCAGCGTTGAGCGGGGGGGGAACACTGAAGCTTTCTTT